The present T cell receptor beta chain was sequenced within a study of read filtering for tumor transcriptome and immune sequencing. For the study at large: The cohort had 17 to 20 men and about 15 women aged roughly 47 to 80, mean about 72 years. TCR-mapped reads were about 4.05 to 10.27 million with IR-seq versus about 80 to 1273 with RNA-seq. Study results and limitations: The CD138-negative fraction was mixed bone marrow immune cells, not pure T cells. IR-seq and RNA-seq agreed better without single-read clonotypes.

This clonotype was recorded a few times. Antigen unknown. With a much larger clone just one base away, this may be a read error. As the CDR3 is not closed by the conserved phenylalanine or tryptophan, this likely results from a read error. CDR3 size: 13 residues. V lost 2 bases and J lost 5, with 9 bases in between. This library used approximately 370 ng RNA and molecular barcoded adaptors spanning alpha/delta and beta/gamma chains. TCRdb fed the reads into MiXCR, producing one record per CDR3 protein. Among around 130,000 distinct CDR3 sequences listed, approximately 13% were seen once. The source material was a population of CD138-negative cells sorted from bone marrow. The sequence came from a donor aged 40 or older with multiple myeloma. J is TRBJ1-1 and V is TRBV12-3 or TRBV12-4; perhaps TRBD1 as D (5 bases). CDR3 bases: TGTGCCAGCAGTTTACGAGGGGATACTGAAGCTTTCCTT. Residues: CASSLRGDTEAFL.